This TCR beta chain stems from a study of cytomegalovirus exposure and HLA in healthy donors. V was cut by 1 base and J by 6 bases, with 12 bases left in between. This CDR3 region has 14 residues. Germline V gives CDR1 LGHNT, CDR2 FRNRAP. The donors were members of the validation cohort, which comprised about 120 subjects and was separate from the first cohort of more than 500 subjects. Comments on this clone: Its antigen is not known.

Assay used: immunoSEQ multiplex PCR; TCRdb lists only in-frame clones, some missing. The sample consists of around 300,000 clones, more than 75% of them appearing once. Whole-study results and caveats: Cytomegalovirus association was listed for around 170 TCR beta chains.

Input material: PBMCs. J is TRBJ1-1 and V is TRBV12-5; a possible D gene is TRBD1 (5 bases). The sequence was obtained from a woman under 30 in good health and CMV-seronegative. This chain's CDR3 is CASGLGGEPAEAFF. The CDR3 nucleotides read TGTGCTAGTGGTTTGGGGGGGGAGCCAGCTGAAGCTTTCTTT.